The present TCR beta chain was sequenced within a study of CD8 T cells in ankylosing spondylitis. Overall study findings and caveats: Within ankylosing spondylitis blood, a TCR beta motif made up of several highly homologous variants appeared to be characteristic.

CDR3 length equals 14 residues. Germline V CDR1 and CDR2: SGHTA, FQGNSA. V gave up 5 bases and J gave up 3 bases, with 11 bases separating them. Worth noting for this clonotype: The antigen remains unidentified.

TCRdb reanalysed the 5' RACE reads using MiXCR and keeps one entry per CDR3 protein. The table shows hundreds of thousands of distinct CDR3 sequences, with approximately 12% occurring only once. The sequence came from a male donor with ankylosing spondylitis. The sequenced material came from blood, either unsorted or a sorted T cell fraction (not recorded which). The chain employs TRBV7-2 and TRBJ1-3; D might be TRBD1 (6 bases). The CDR3 region is CASSQQGGGNTIYF. The CDR3 DNA follows: TGTGCCAGCAGCCAACAGGGTGGTGGAAACACCATATATTTT.